Listed below are T cell receptor beta chains from one sample, sequenced in a study of blood T cell repertoires in COVID-19. Some clones are missing from TCRdb's copy, which holds only in-frame ones; the method was immunoSEQ multiplex PCR. The repertoire consists of roughly 16,000 clones, with 70% to 90% occurring once and the leading ten covering roughly 50%. The specimen sequenced was peripheral blood. These receptors were obtained from a human donor in a cohort sampled during active COVID-19. Each CDR3 is given with its conserved first and last residue. The order of the fields is clone size, V gene, CDR3 length, J gene, D gene, CDR3 DNA, CDR3 protein. D genes are given only for firm matches. Size is stated for part of the rows, as once, few or many counts, or as a class when the clone is expanded.

clone size: -
V gene: TRBV4-2
CDR3 length: 13
J gene: TRBJ2-3
D gene: -
CDR3 DNA: TGTGCCAGCAGCCAAGTCTCGGGAGATACGCAGTATTTT
CDR3 protein: CASSQVSGDTQYF

clone size: -
V gene: TRBV6-5
CDR3 length: 13
J gene: TRBJ2-1
D gene: -
CDR3 DNA: TGTGCCACGGGGGTGGCAGGCTACAATGAGCAGTTCTTC
CDR3 protein: CATGVAGYNEQFF

clone size: -
V gene: TRBV5-1
CDR3 length: 16
J gene: TRBJ1-3
D gene: TRBD1
CDR3 DNA: TGCGCCAGCAGTTCGGGACAGGGGGCGTCTGGAAACACCATATATTTT
CDR3 protein: CASSSGQGASGNTIYF

clone size: once
V gene: TRBV7-2
CDR3 length: 13
J gene: TRBJ2-1
D gene: TRBD1
CDR3 DNA: TGTGCCAGCAGGCAGGGGGCCGGGGTTGAGCAGTTCTTC
CDR3 protein: CASRQGAGVEQFF

clone size: -
V gene: TRBV4-2
CDR3 length: 14
J gene: TRBJ2-3
D gene: -
CDR3 DNA: TGTGCCAGCAGCCTTACTAGTAGGGCAGATACGCAGTATTTT
CDR3 protein: CASSLTSRADTQYF

clone size: once
V gene: TRBV7-8
CDR3 length: 16
J gene: TRBJ2-5
D gene: TRBD2
CDR3 DNA: TGTGCCAGCAGCTCCCAGACTAGCGGGGGGATGGAGACCCAGTACTTC
CDR3 protein: CASSSQTSGGMETQYF

clone size: once
V gene: TRBV24-1
CDR3 length: 14
J gene: TRBJ1-5
D gene: -
CDR3 DNA: TGTGCCACCACCGCCTCCCCAGGGGCCCAGCCCCAGCATTTT
CDR3 protein: CATTASPGAQPQHF

clone size: -
V gene: TRBV6-6
CDR3 length: 14
J gene: TRBJ1-1
D gene: TRBD1
CDR3 DNA: TGTGCCAGCAGTTACGGGGACAGAAACACTGAAGCTTTCTTT
CDR3 protein: CASSYGDRNTEAFF

clone size: -
V gene: TRBV7-2
CDR3 length: 18
J gene: TRBJ1-3
D gene: -
CDR3 DNA: TGTGCCAGCAGCTTAGTGTTTGGGGACTTCGGCTCTGGAAACACCATATATTTT
CDR3 protein: CASSLVFGDFGSGNTIYF

clone size: few
V gene: TRBV3-1/TRBV3-2
CDR3 length: 16
J gene: TRBJ1-2
D gene: TRBD1
CDR3 DNA: TGTGCCAGCAGCCAAGAAGCAGGGGGCCCCAACTATGGCTACACCTTC
CDR3 protein: CASSQEAGGPNYGYTF

clone size: -
V gene: TRBV10-3
CDR3 length: 13
J gene: TRBJ2-1
D gene: -
CDR3 DNA: TGTGCCATCAGTGAGTCACTCTCAATTGAGCAGTTCTTC
CDR3 protein: CAISESLSIEQFF

clone size: once
V gene: TRBV6-2/TRBV6-3
CDR3 length: 15
J gene: TRBJ2-3
D gene: -
CDR3 DNA: TGTGCCAGCAGTTACCCGGCGGGGTCGGGAGATACGCAGTATTTT
CDR3 protein: CASSYPAGSGDTQYF

clone size: -
V gene: TRBV7-3
CDR3 length: 14
J gene: TRBJ1-1
D gene: -
CDR3 DNA: TGTGCCAGCAGTTCCCAGGGTACGCAGGCTGAAGCTTTCTTT
CDR3 protein: CASSSQGTQAEAFF

clone size: -
V gene: TRBV28
CDR3 length: 16
J gene: TRBJ2-4
D gene: TRBD2
CDR3 DNA: TGTGCCAGCAGTCCACTTAGCGGGGGGCCCAAAAACATTCAGTACTTC
CDR3 protein: CASSPLSGGPKNIQYF

clone size: -
V gene: TRBV19
CDR3 length: 16
J gene: TRBJ1-3
D gene: TRBD1
CDR3 DNA: TGTGCCAGTAGTACGGGGACAGGGAGCTCTGGAAACACCATATATTTT
CDR3 protein: CASSTGTGSSGNTIYF

clone size: -
V gene: TRBV6-5
CDR3 length: 15
J gene: TRBJ2-2
D gene: -
CDR3 DNA: TGTGCCAGCAGTTACTCAACCGGGGACACCGGGGAGCTGTTTTTT
CDR3 protein: CASSYSTGDTGELFF

clone size: -
V gene: TRBV18
CDR3 length: 15
J gene: TRBJ2-7
D gene: TRBD1
CDR3 DNA: TGTGCCAGCTCGGGTCCAGGGGGCTCTGGGTACGAGCAGTACTTC
CDR3 protein: CASSGPGGSGYEQYF

clone size: -
V gene: TRBV4-2
CDR3 length: 17
J gene: TRBJ2-2
D gene: TRBD2
CDR3 DNA: TGTGCCAGCAGCCTATCCTTAGCGGGGGCGCGGACCGGGGAGCTGTTTTTT
CDR3 protein: CASSLSLAGARTGELFF

clone size: -
V gene: TRBV3-1/TRBV3-2
CDR3 length: 17
J gene: TRBJ1-2
D gene: TRBD1
CDR3 DNA: TGTGCCAGCAGCCACGACCAGGGGGCAGGGGGTAACTATGGCTACACCTTC
CDR3 protein: CASSHDQGAGGNYGYTF

clone size: -
V gene: TRBV6-2/TRBV6-3
CDR3 length: 15
J gene: TRBJ1-1
D gene: TRBD1
CDR3 DNA: TGTGCCAGCAGTTACGGGGGGACAGGGGTGACTGAAGCTTTCTTT
CDR3 protein: CASSYGGTGVTEAFF

clone size: -
V gene: TRBV29-1
CDR3 length: 16
J gene: TRBJ1-2
D gene: TRBD1
CDR3 DNA: TGCAGCGTTGAAGATCAGGGGGCGGAAAGGGAGGGCGGCTACACCTTC
CDR3 protein: CSVEDQGAEREGGYTF

clone size: -
V gene: TRBV6-5
CDR3 length: 13
J gene: TRBJ2-5
D gene: -
CDR3 DNA: TGTGCCAGCAGGGGCGCCGACCAAGAGACCCAGTACTTC
CDR3 protein: CASRGADQETQYF

clone size: few
V gene: TRBV30
CDR3 length: 15
J gene: TRBJ2-7
D gene: -
CDR3 DNA: TGTGCCTGGAGGAATCTCGGGACAATGGACTACGAGCAGTACTTC
CDR3 protein: CAWRNLGTMDYEQYF

clone size: -
V gene: TRBV11-2
CDR3 length: 13
J gene: TRBJ1-2
D gene: -
CDR3 DNA: TGTGCCAGCAGCTTAAACGGTGGCTATGGCTACACCTTC
CDR3 protein: CASSLNGGYGYTF

clone size: -
V gene: TRBV5-1
CDR3 length: 14
J gene: TRBJ2-7
D gene: TRBD1
CDR3 DNA: TGCGCCAGCAGCTTCGGCAGGGGGCGTGACGAGCAGTACTTC
CDR3 protein: CASSFGRGRDEQYF

clone size: -
V gene: TRBV7-9
CDR3 length: 16
J gene: TRBJ1-3
D gene: -
CDR3 DNA: TGTGCCAGCAGCTGGGGGGAGGGGACGGCGAGAAACACCATATATTTT
CDR3 protein: CASSWGEGTARNTIYF

clone size: -
V gene: TRBV6-5
CDR3 length: 15
J gene: TRBJ1-2
D gene: TRBD1
CDR3 DNA: TGTGCCAGCACCCAAGCGAGGACAGGGGTCTATGGCTACACCTTC
CDR3 protein: CASTQARTGVYGYTF

clone size: -
V gene: TRBV2
CDR3 length: 13
J gene: TRBJ1-5
D gene: -
CDR3 DNA: TGTGCCAGTAGGAGGAGTAGCAATCAGCCCCAGCATTTT
CDR3 protein: CASRRSSNQPQHF

clone size: -
V gene: TRBV30
CDR3 length: 14
J gene: TRBJ2-1
D gene: TRBD1
CDR3 DNA: TGTGCCTGGAGTGCGGGACAGGGCTACAATGAGCAGTTCTTC
CDR3 protein: CAWSAGQGYNEQFF

clone size: once
V gene: TRBV2
CDR3 length: 13
J gene: TRBJ2-5
D gene: -
CDR3 DNA: TGTGCCAGCACCCGAGGAGGGAGCGAGACCCAGTACTTC
CDR3 protein: CASTRGGSETQYF

clone size: -
V gene: TRBV7-8
CDR3 length: 13
J gene: TRBJ1-2
D gene: -
CDR3 DNA: TGTGCCAGCAGCTTAAGAGAGAACTATGGCTACACCTTC
CDR3 protein: CASSLRENYGYTF

clone size: -
V gene: TRBV5-1
CDR3 length: 15
J gene: TRBJ1-2
D gene: -
CDR3 DNA: TGCGCCAGCAGCCCCGGGGGGCAGGTTATCTATGGCTACACCTTC
CDR3 protein: CASSPGGQVIYGYTF

clone size: -
V gene: TRBV7-6
CDR3 length: 17
J gene: TRBJ2-3
D gene: -
CDR3 DNA: TGTGCCAGCAGCTTATCAACAAAACCGGACTCGGTGGATACGCAGTATTTT
CDR3 protein: CASSLSTKPDSVDTQYF

clone size: -
V gene: TRBV12-3/TRBV12-4
CDR3 length: 13
J gene: TRBJ1-1
D gene: TRBD1
CDR3 DNA: TGTGCCAGCAGTTTCCCCGGACAGGCCTCGGCTTTCTTT
CDR3 protein: CASSFPGQASAFF

clone size: -
V gene: TRBV6-6
CDR3 length: 13
J gene: TRBJ1-5
D gene: -
CDR3 DNA: TGTGCCAGCCAGATAGGGGTTGACCAGCCCCAGCATTTT
CDR3 protein: CASQIGVDQPQHF

clone size: -
V gene: TRBV12-3/TRBV12-4
CDR3 length: 13
J gene: TRBJ1-6
D gene: TRBD1
CDR3 DNA: TGTGCCAGCAGCAGGGGGGAGAATTCACCCCTCCACTTT
CDR3 protein: CASSRGENSPLHF

clone size: -
V gene: TRBV11-2
CDR3 length: 15
J gene: TRBJ1-1
D gene: -
CDR3 DNA: TGTGCCAGCAGCTTAGGCTTTAGCAGTGGGACTGAAGCTTTCTTT
CDR3 protein: CASSLGFSSGTEAFF

clone size: -
V gene: TRBV29-1
CDR3 length: 12
J gene: TRBJ2-7
D gene: TRBD1
CDR3 DNA: TGCAGCGTCCACGGCGAGGCGACAGGGCAATACTTC
CDR3 protein: CSVHGEATGQYF

clone size: -
V gene: TRBV27
CDR3 length: 14
J gene: TRBJ1-4
D gene: -
CDR3 DNA: TGTGCCAGCAGGCTTACGACAGGACCCGAAAAACTGTTTTTT
CDR3 protein: CASRLTTGPEKLFF

clone size: -
V gene: TRBV10-3
CDR3 length: 14
J gene: TRBJ2-5
D gene: -
CDR3 DNA: TGTGCCATCAGCTCCGCCGGGAGCCAAGAGACCCAGTACTTC
CDR3 protein: CAISSAGSQETQYF

clone size: -
V gene: TRBV25-1
CDR3 length: 13
J gene: TRBJ1-2
D gene: -
CDR3 DNA: TGTGCCAGCAGTTTGGGGCGGAACTATGGCTACACCTTC
CDR3 protein: CASSLGRNYGYTF

clone size: few
V gene: TRBV6-5
CDR3 length: 14
J gene: TRBJ1-4
D gene: -
CDR3 DNA: TGTGCCAGCACTCTTAGGGGCGCGGATGAAAAACTGTTTTTT
CDR3 protein: CASTLRGADEKLFF

clone size: -
V gene: TRBV7-3
CDR3 length: 14
J gene: TRBJ1-1
D gene: TRBD1
CDR3 DNA: TGTGCCAGCAGCACGGGGACAGTGAACACTGAAGCTTTCTTT
CDR3 protein: CASSTGTVNTEAFF

clone size: -
V gene: TRBV5-5
CDR3 length: 14
J gene: TRBJ2-1
D gene: TRBD2
CDR3 DNA: TGTGCCAGCGGCCCCCTTGGGGGGGACAATGAGCAGTTCTTC
CDR3 protein: CASGPLGGDNEQFF

clone size: -
V gene: TRBV6-4
CDR3 length: 15
J gene: TRBJ2-6
D gene: -
CDR3 DNA: TGTGCCAGCAGTGACTCAGGGGCTGGGGCCAACGTCCTGACTTTC
CDR3 protein: CASSDSGAGANVLTF

clone size: -
V gene: TRBV14
CDR3 length: 13
J gene: TRBJ2-2
D gene: -
CDR3 DNA: TGTGCCAGCAGCCAAACAGGGCTCTGGGAGCTGTTTTTT
CDR3 protein: CASSQTGLWELFF